What follows describes a single TCR beta chain. The sample belongs to a study of shared clonotypes between healthy human individuals. The germline V gene has CDR1 SGHVS and CDR2 FQNEAQ. Trimming pared 0 bases from V and 6 bases from J, leaving 9 bases between. This CDR3 is built from 14 residues. Clones were read by immunoSEQ multiplex PCR, and TCRdb kept only the in-frame ones, dropping some. This sample has over 2 million clones, with roughly 90% found just once. The origin of this receptor is a man between 18 and 35 years old in good health. Some clones in this sample may be carry-over from other donors' samples. Specimen: naive CD4+ T cells from PBMCs. This sample's subset: CD45RA+ positively selected. The gene calls are TRBV7-8 and TRBJ2-1; TRBD1 might be the D (5 bases). CDR3 in amino acids: CASSLARVGNEQFF. The CDR3 DNA reads as TGTGCCAGCAGCTTAGCCAGGGTGGGCAATGAGCAGTTCTTC.